The rows below give T cell receptor beta chains drawn from one sample of a study of shared clonotypes between healthy human individuals. Produced via immunoSEQ multiplex PCR; TCRdb's table is partial and in-frame only. The repertoire includes roughly 2.6 million clones, around 94% of them detected once, and roughly 0.14% sits in the top ten. What was sequenced was naive CD4+ T cells sorted from blood. The receptor source for this set is a man between 18 and 29 years old in good health. Both conserved end residues are trimmed from each CDR3.

j_gene	v_gene	CDR3aa
TRBJ1-2	TRBV2	ASSVLQEGSYGYT
TRBJ2-7	TRBV6-6	ASSYADRGTYEQY
TRBJ1-4	TRBV5-1	ASRAEYTTNEKLF
TRBJ1-5	TRBV18	ASSSDREVVSNQPQH
TRBJ2-7	TRBV18	ASSPASGSSYEQY
TRBJ2-7	TRBV6-6	ASTLGWGGGDEQY
TRBJ2-5	TRBV27	ASSSGFSQY
TRBJ1-5	TRBV18	ASSPGEGQPQH
TRBJ2-7	TRBV27	ASRGLAGYEQY
TRBJ1-4	TRBV5-4	ASSQDKQGYEKLF
TRBJ2-3	TRBV7-8	ASSPPGTKLSTDTQY
TRBJ2-2	TRBV6-5	ASSTYRDWAGELF
TRBJ2-3	TRBV15	ATSRTLADPTDTQY
TRBJ2-7	TRBV11-2	ASSLAEKYEQY
TRBJ2-6	TRBV6-1	ASSEAGVGANVLT
TRBJ1-2	TRBV28	ASSLHRGGGYT
TRBJ1-4	TRBV7-9	ASSLDQGLTNEKLF
TRBJ2-3	TRBV7-6	ASSPGLASDTQY
TRBJ2-7	TRBV10-3	AISESWGSIYEQY
TRBJ2-1	TRBV6-5	ASRSLAGGPGEQF
TRBJ1-1	TRBV11-3	ASSLFSNTEAF
TRBJ2-2	TRBV5-1	ASRTSGGNTGELF
TRBJ1-5	TRBV19	ASSPGTKSNQPQH
TRBJ1-6	TRBV5-1	ASSDRTGDNSPLH
TRBJ1-2	TRBV7-2	ASSLGPGGPGYT
TRBJ2-1	TRBV19	ASSIGPGTGNFYEQF
TRBJ2-7	TRBV11-3	ASSRDNEQY
TRBJ2-7	TRBV28	ASNLRDKWEQY